The 2 T cell receptor beta chains below all came from one sample that was sequenced in a study of cytomegalovirus exposure and HLA in healthy donors. The primer mix had 60 Vbeta and 13 Jbeta primers. Using immunoSEQ multiplex PCR, the repertoire was profiled, and TCRdb retains in-frame clones only, with some absent. In the table there are more than 95,000 clones, approximately 70% of which are singletons. Sequenced: PBMCs. The receptors were gathered from a man in his sixties in good health and CMV-seropositive.

This clone has just a few counts. This chain uses TRBV5-4 with TRBJ2-7; D might be TRBD2 (5 bases). CDR1 SGHNT and CDR2 YYREEE come from the germline V gene (reference sequence). With 4 bases removed from V and 4 bases from J, the gap between germline ends came to 15 bases. This CDR3 spans 14 amino acids. The CDR3 protein is CASSRYQSGYEQYF. DNA of the CDR3: TGTGCCAGCAGCCGCTATCAAAGCGGTTACGAGCAGTACTTC.

This clone was observed once. The rearrangement uses TRBV19 and TRBJ1-6, with 8 positions matching TRBD1. The CDR3 is 16 residues long. The V and J ends lost 10 bases and 2 bases, in that order; junction bases with no gene match: 10. Germline assignment: CDR1 LNHDA and CDR2 SQIVND (reference sequence). In nucleotides, the CDR3 is TGTGCCACCGCAACTGGGACAGGACCCTATAATTCACCCCTCCACTTT. It codes for CATATGTGPYNSPLHF.